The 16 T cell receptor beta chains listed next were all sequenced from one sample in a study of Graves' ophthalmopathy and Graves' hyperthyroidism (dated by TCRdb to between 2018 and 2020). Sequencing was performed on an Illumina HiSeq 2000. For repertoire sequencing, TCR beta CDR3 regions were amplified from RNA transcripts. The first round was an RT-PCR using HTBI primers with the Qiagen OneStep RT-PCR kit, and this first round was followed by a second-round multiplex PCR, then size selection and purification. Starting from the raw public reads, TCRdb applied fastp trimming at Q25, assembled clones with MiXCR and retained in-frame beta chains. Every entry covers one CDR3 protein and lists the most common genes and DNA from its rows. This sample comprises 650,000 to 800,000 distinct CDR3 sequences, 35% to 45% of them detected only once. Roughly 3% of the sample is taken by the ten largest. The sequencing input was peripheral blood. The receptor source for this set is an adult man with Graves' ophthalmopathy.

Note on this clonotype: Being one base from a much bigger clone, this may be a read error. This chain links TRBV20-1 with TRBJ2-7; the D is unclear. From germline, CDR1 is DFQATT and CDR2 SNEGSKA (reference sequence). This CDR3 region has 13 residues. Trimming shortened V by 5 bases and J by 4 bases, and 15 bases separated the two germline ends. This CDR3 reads CSAQDSRSYEQYF. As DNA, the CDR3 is TGCAGTGCTCAGGATAGCAGGTCTTACGAGCAGTACTTC.

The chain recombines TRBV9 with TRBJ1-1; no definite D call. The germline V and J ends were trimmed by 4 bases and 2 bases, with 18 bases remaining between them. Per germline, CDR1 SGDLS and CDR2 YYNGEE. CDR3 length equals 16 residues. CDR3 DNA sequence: TGTGCCAGCAGCCCGAGTGGGTGGGATCTCAACACTGAAGCTTTCTTT. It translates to CASSPSGWDLNTEAFF.

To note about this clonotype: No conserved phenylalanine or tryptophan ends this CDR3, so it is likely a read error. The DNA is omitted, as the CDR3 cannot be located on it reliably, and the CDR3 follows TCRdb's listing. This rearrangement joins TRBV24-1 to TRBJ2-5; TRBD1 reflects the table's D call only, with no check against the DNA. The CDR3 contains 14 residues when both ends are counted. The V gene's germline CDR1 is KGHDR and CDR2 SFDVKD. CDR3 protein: CATSDSDTHSGQSD.

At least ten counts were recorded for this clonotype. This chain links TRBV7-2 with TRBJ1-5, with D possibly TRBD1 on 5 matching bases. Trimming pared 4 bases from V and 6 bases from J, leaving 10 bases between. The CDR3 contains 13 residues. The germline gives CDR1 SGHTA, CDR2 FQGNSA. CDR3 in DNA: TGTGCCAGCAGCTCAGGGTCGGCTCAGCCCCAGCATTTT. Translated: CASSSGSAQPQHF.

In DNA form, the CDR3 reads TGCAGTGCTAAAACCTTGGGAGCAGGGCGACCTGAAGCTTTCTTT. Translating gives CSAKTLGAGRPEAFF. The V gene is TRBV20-1, the J gene TRBJ1-1; perhaps TRBD1 as D (5 bases). Germline assignment: CDR1 DFQATT and CDR2 SNEGSKA (reference sequence). This CDR3 contains 15 residues. V gave up 4 bases and J gave up 6 bases, with 21 bases separating them.

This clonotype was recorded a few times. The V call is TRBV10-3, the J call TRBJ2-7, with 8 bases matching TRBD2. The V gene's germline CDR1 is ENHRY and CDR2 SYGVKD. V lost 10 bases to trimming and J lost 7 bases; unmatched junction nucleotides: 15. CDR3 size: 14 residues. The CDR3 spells CASMNGGALGEQYF. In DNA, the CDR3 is TGTGCCAGCATGAACGGGGGGGCCTTAGGTGAGCAGTACTTC.

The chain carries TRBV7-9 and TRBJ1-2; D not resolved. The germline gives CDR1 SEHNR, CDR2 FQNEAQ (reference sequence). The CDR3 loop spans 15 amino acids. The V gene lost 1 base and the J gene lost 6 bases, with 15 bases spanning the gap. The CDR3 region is CASSLGSQPTDGYTF. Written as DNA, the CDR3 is TGTGCCAGCAGCTTAGGTTCTCAACCTACCGATGGCTACACCTTC.

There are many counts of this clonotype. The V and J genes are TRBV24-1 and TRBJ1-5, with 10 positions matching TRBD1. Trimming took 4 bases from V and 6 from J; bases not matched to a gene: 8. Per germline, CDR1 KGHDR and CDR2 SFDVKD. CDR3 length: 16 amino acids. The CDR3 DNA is TGTGCCACCAGTGACTCCGGGACAGGGGAGGTTCAGCCCCAGCATTTT. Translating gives CATSDSGTGEVQPQHF.

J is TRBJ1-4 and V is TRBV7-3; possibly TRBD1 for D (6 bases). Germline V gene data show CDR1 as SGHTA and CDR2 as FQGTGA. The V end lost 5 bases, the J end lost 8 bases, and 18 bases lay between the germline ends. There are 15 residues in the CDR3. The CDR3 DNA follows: TGTGCCAGCAGCGTATACCGGGGGGCAAGGGAAAAACTGTTTTTT. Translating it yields CASSVYRGAREKLFF.

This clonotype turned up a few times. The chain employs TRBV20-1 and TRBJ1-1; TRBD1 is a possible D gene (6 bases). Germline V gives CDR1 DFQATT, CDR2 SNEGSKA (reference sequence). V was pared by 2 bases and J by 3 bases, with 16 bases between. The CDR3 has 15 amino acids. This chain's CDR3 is CSARLLQGGDTEAFF. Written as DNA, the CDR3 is TGCAGTGCTAGATTACTACAGGGTGGGGACACTGAAGCTTTCTTT.

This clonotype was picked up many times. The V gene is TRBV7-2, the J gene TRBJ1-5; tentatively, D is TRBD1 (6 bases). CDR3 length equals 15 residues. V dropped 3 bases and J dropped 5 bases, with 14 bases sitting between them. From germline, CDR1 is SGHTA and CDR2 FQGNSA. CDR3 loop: CASSLIGGVDQPQHF. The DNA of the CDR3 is TGTGCCAGCAGCTTGATAGGGGGGGTGGATCAGCCCCAGCATTTT.

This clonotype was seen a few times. CDR3 sequence reads: CASSFAGTGGYEQYF. For the CDR3, the DNA is TGTGCCAGCAGCTTTGCCGGGACAGGGGGCTACGAGCAGTACTTC. The rearrangement joins TRBV7-9 to TRBJ2-7; 11 nucleotides match TRBD1. The ends lost 3 bases at V and 3 bases at J; junction bases unmatched: 4. This CDR3 is built from 15 residues. Germline CDR1 reads SEHNR; CDR2 reads FQNEAQ (reference sequence).

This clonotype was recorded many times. In DNA form, the CDR3 reads TGTGCCAGCAGTGAATCCGCCGGGGGAGAGCGCTTAATTACGGGCTACACCTTC. Protein sequence: CASSESAGGERLITGYTF. This chain joins TRBV25-1 and TRBJ1-2; D is possibly TRBD1 (5 bases). CDR3 length equals 18 residues. Germline CDR1 is MGHDK and CDR2 is SYGVNS. Trimming stripped 1 base from V and 8 bases from J, with 26 bases between.

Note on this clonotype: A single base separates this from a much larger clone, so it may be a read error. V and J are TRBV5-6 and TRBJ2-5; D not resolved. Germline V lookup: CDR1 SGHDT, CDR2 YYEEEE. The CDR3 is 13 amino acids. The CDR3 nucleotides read TGTGCCAGCAGCTTTGACTTCCAAGAGGCCCAGTACTTC. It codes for CASSFDFQEAQYF.

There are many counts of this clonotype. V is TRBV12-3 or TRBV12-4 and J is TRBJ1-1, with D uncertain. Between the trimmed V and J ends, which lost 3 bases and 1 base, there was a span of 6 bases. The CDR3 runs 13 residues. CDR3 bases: TGTGCCAGCAGTTTCCGGTCGAACACTGAAGCTTTCTTT. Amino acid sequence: CASSFRSNTEAFF.

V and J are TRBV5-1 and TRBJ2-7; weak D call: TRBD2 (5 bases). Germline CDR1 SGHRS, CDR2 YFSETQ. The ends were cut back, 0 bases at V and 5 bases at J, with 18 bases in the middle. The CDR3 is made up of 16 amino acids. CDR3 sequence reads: CASSLDGERKRDEQYF. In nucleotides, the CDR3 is TGCGCCAGCAGCTTGGACGGGGAAAGGAAACGCGACGAGCAGTACTTC.